Sequencing of this T cell receptor beta chain was carried out in a study of cytomegalovirus exposure and HLA in healthy donors. Primers for the PCR totalled 60 Vbeta and 13 Jbeta. This table comes from immunoSEQ multiplex PCR, and its TCRdb copy is limited to in-frame clones, with some not included. The sample includes fewer than 80,000 clones, over 60% of them seen just once. V lost 6 bases, J lost 7 bases, and 4 bases stayed unmatched. CDR3 length: 15 amino acids. Germline V gene data show CDR1 as MNHNS and CDR2 as SASEGT. Points from the study as a whole: Among donors in an Asian-associated ancestry cluster, a later analysis reportedly found fewer N-insertions than the roughly 700-donor mean. Within an earlier analysis, most TCR beta V segments proved productive either about 90% or about 30% of the time.

Comments on this clone: Its cognate antigen is unknown.

The sequenced sample was PBMCs. This clonotype was obtained from a woman in her thirties in good health and CMV-seronegative. The chain recombines TRBV6-1 with TRBJ2-1, with 15 nucleotides matching TRBD2. CDR3 coding DNA: TGTGCCAGCAGGGGGACTAGCGGGAGGCCGAATGAGCAGTTCTTC. Translated, it gives CASRGTSGRPNEQFF.